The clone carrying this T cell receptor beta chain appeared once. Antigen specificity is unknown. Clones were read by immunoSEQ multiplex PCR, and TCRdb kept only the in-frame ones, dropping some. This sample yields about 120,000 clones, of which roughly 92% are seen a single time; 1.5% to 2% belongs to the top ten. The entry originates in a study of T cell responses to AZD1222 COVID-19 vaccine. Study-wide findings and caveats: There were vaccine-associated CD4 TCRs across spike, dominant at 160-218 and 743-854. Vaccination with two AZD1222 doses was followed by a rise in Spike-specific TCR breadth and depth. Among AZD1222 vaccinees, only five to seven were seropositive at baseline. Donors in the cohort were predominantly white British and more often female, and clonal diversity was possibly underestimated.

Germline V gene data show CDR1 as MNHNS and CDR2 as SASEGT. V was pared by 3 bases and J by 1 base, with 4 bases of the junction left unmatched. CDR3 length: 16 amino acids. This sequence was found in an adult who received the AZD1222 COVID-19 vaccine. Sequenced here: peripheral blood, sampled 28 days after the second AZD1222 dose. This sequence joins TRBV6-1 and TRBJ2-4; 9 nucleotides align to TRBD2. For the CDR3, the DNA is TGTGCCAGCAGTGAGAGCGGGAGGTTGGCCAAAAACATTCAGTACTTC. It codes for CASSESGRLAKNIQYF.